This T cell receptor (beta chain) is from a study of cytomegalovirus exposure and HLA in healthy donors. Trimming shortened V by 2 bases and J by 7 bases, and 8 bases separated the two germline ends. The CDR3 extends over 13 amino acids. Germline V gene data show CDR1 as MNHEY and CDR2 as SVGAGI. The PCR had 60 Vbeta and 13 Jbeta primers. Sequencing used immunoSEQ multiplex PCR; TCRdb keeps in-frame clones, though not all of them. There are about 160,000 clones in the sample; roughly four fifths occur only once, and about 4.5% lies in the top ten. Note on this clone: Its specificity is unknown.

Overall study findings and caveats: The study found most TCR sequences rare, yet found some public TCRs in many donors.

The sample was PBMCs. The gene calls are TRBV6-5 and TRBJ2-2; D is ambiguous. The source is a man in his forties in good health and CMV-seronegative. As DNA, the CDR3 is TGTGCCAGCAGTTACCCCCCCTTCGGGGAGCTGTTTTTT. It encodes CASSYPPFGELFF.